This T cell receptor beta chain was recovered during a study of cytomegalovirus exposure and HLA in healthy donors. Overall study: A prior analysis found about 110 million unique TCR beta sequences from around 200 million T cells.

As regards this clone: What it recognizes is unknown.

The CDR3 extends over 15 amino acids. Germline lookup yields CDR1 SGHTA and CDR2 FQGTGA. Trimming cost V 6 bases and J 8 bases; bases outside gene matches: 11. PCR employed 60 Vbeta and 13 Jbeta primers. Measured with immunoSEQ multiplex PCR; TCRdb has only the in-frame clones, and not every one. The table shows under 250,000 clones, with around 79% occurring only once. Samples came from healthy bone marrow donors. Overall study findings and caveats: Serostatus for CMV was the only available immune exposure information. Some V segments, including TRBV6-2 and TRBV6-3, were excluded as indistinguishable.

Sequenced: PBMCs. This rearrangement joins TRBV7-3 to TRBJ2-1; 9 bases are a match to TRBD2. The receptor was derived from a male donor in good health and CMV-seronegative. This chain's CDR3 is CASRLHSGSRDEQFF. CDR3 DNA: TGTGCCAGCAGGCTACATAGCGGGAGTCGGGATGAGCAGTTCTTC. The full variable domain, completed using reference TRBV7-3 and TRBJ2-1, is GAGVSQTPSNKVTEKGKYVELRCDPISGHTALYWYRQSLGQGPEFLIYFQGTGAADDSGLPNDRFFAVRPEGSVSTLKIQRTERGDSAVYLCASRLHSGSRDEQFFGPGTRLTVL.